The 24 T cell receptor beta chains below all came from one sample that was sequenced in a study of T cell repertoires in aging, cancer and after chemotherapy. The template was genomic DNA from peripheral blood, not RNA. Rearranged V-D-J TRB sequences were amplified with a mixed TRB-A/B primer pool. TCRdb analysed the multiplex PCR reads with MiXCR anew, one entry per CDR3 protein. The sample shows over 6,000 distinct CDR3 sequences, 35% to 45% of them seen only once. The sequenced material came from blood. These receptors were collected from a human donor in good health.

The V call is TRBV6-1, the J call TRBJ1-3; D not certain. This CDR3 has 13 residues. Between the trimmed V and J ends, which lost 4 bases and 8 bases, there was a span of 12 bases. In germline, CDR1 is MNHNS, CDR2 SASEGT. CDR3 sequence reads: CASSAGEMDTIYF. DNA of the CDR3: TGTGCCAGCAGTGCCGGGGAAATGGACACCATATATTTT.

This clonotype came up a few times. V gene TRBV12-3 or TRBV12-4 combines with J gene TRBJ2-7; tentative D call: TRBD1 (6 bases). Trimming removed 3 bases at V and 2 bases at J, with 11 bases between. The CDR3 covers 14 residues. In DNA form, the CDR3 reads TGTGCCAGCAGTTTTACGGCAGGGGCCTACGAGCAGTACTTC. Its protein is CASSFTAGAYEQYF.

The chain has TRBV19 and TRBJ1-5, with no clear D. Germline CDR1 LNHDA, CDR2 SQIVND (reference sequence). V was pared by 6 bases and J by 3 bases, with 6 bases between. CDR3 size: 12 residues. CDR3 DNA sequence: TGTGCCAGTAGGGACTACAATCAGCCCCAGCATTTT. Protein product: CASRDYNQPQHF.

The J gene is TRBJ1-2, the V gene TRBV19; the D gene is possibly TRBD1 (6 bases). From germline, CDR1 is LNHDA and CDR2 SQIVND (reference sequence). The CDR3 runs 15 residues. The V end lost 10 bases, the J end lost 2 bases, and 20 bases lay between the germline ends. CDR3: CAISPTGWGNYGYTF. Written as DNA, the CDR3 is TGTGCCATTTCCCCAACAGGGTGGGGAAACTATGGCTACACCTTC.

The CDR3 nucleotides are TGTGCCAGCCTGGAAGGAAACATGAACACTGAAGCTTTCTTT. Its protein product is CASLEGNMNTEAFF. The V and J genes are TRBV6-1 and TRBJ1-1; no reliable D call. The CDR3 sequence is 14 residues long. V was pared by 8 bases and J by 0 bases, with 13 bases between. Germline CDR1 reads MNHNS; CDR2 reads SASEGT.

This clonotype was counted a single time. The J gene is TRBJ2-7, the V gene TRBV4-1; TRBD1 or TRBD2 may be the D gene (6 bases each). Germline CDR1 is MGHRA and CDR2 is YSYEKL. Trimming stripped 4 bases from V and 7 bases from J, with 20 bases between. This CDR3 region has 15 residues. CDR3 region: CASSPYPGERGEQYF. CDR3 bases: TGCGCCAGCAGCCCTTACCCGGGGGAGAGGGGGGAGCAGTACTTC.

The V gene is TRBV19, the J gene TRBJ2-3; a possible D gene is TRBD2 (5 bases). The V end lost 7 bases, the J end lost 2 bases, and 25 bases lay between the germline ends. Looked up from germline, CDR1 is LNHDA and CDR2 is SQIVND (reference sequence). This CDR3 is built from 18 residues. The CDR3 sequence: CASNARSGGLQITDTQYF. CDR3 coding DNA: TGTGCCAGTAACGCGCGGTCGGGCGGGTTACAGATCACAGATACGCAGTATTTT. The whole variable domain, filled in from reference TRBV19 and TRBJ2-3, reads DGGITQSPKYLFRKEGQNVTLSCEQNLNHDAMYWYRQDPGQGLRLIYYSQIVNDFQKGDIAEGYSVSREKKESFPLTVTSAQKNPTAFYLCASNARSGGLQITDTQYFGPGTRLTVL.

This CDR3 is CASSDIHWNTEAFF. The CDR3 coding sequence is TGTGCCAGCAGCGATATACACTGGAACACTGAAGCTTTCTTT. The rearrangement uses TRBV6-1 and TRBJ1-1; D not resolved. The V gene lost 6 bases and the J gene lost 1 base, with 12 bases spanning the gap. Germline CDR1 MNHNS, CDR2 SASEGT. CDR3 size: 14 residues.

For the CDR3, the DNA is TGTGCCAGCAGCTCCTTAGGGGACAGGGGGTTTGGGGAGACCCAGTACTTC. Protein sequence: CASSSLGDRGFGETQYF. The chain couples TRBV5-6 to TRBJ2-5, with TRBD1 matching 11 bases. The CDR3 is made up of 17 amino acids. V lost 3 bases and J lost 5; bases outside the gene matches: 12. The germline V gene encodes CDR1 SGHDT and CDR2 YYEEEE.

The rearrangement links TRBV11-3 to TRBJ2-5; D is ambiguous. V lost 6 bases and J 5 bases, leaving 13 bases between the germline ends. The CDR3 extends over 13 amino acids. Germline CDR1 and CDR2: SGHNT and YENEEA. In DNA, the CDR3 is TGTGCCAGCAGTATCCCAGGAAGCGAGACCCAGTACTTC. Translated: CASSIPGSETQYF.

This clonotype is medium-sized within its sample. V usage is TRBV19 and J usage is TRBJ2-2, with TRBD1 matching 11 bases. The CDR3 sequence is 16 residues long. The V segment lost 6 bases and the J segment 2 bases; nucleotides outside the gene matches: 5. Germline V lookup: CDR1 LNHDA, CDR2 SQIVND (reference sequence). The CDR3 sequence: CASRPGQGANTGELFF. In nucleotides, the CDR3 is TGTGCCAGTAGACCTGGACAGGGGGCTAACACCGGGGAGCTGTTTTTT.

The chain uses TRBV29-1 and TRBJ1-1; D is unresolved. Trimming took 1 base from V and 5 from J, leaving 5 bases between them. CDR1 and CDR2 from the germline V gene are SQVTM and ANQGSEA. This CDR3 is built from 11 residues. The CDR3 protein is CSVEGMTEAFF. The CDR3 coding sequence is TGCAGCGTTGAAGGTATGACTGAAGCTTTCTTT.

The genes are TRBV5-6 and TRBJ2-3, with D possibly being TRBD2 (5 bases). V was clipped by 0 bases and J by 0 bases, with 8 bases between them. CDR1 and CDR2 (germline): SGHDT, YYEEEE. The CDR3 totals 15 residues. Written as DNA, the CDR3 is TGTGCCAGCAGCTTGGTGACTACTAGCACAGATACGCAGTATTTT. As protein: CASSLVTTSTDTQYF.

V usage is TRBV6-5 and J usage is TRBJ2-1; 10 bases align to TRBD1. CDR3 length equals 14 residues. The trim removed 8 bases at V and 4 bases at J, leaving 5 bases unmatched. The germline V gene encodes CDR1 MNHEY and CDR2 SVGAGI. In DNA form, the CDR3 reads TGTGCCAGCTCCCCGGGACAGGGGTACAATGAGCAGTTCTTC. This sequence encodes CASSPGQGYNEQFF.

V usage is TRBV29-1 and J usage is TRBJ2-4; weak D call: TRBD1 (6 bases). This CDR3 is 13 amino acids long. Germline CDR1 and CDR2: SQVTM and ANQGSEA. V lost 8 bases and J lost 7, with 18 bases in between. The CDR3 nucleotides are TGCAGCTTCAAGGGACACAGGAGTAACATTCAGTACTTC. Protein: CSFKGHRSNIQYF.

This clonotype was observed a handful of times. The genes are TRBV6-5 and TRBJ1-5; TRBD1 is a possible D gene (5 bases). This CDR3 has 14 residues. Germline-derived CDR1 and CDR2 are MNHEY and SVGAGI. V lost 5 bases to trimming and J lost 5 bases, with 13 bases between them. CDR3 sequence: CASSLGLGDQPQHF. Written as DNA, the CDR3 is TGTGCCAGCAGTCTAGGATTAGGGGATCAGCCCCAGCATTTT.

The chain recombines TRBV19 with TRBJ1-1; D ambiguous. V lost 3 bases to trimming and J lost 5 bases, with 19 bases between them. The CDR3 contains 16 residues. The germline V gene has CDR1 LNHDA and CDR2 SQIVND (reference sequence). CDR3 residues: CASSIKIAGGRTEAFF. The CDR3 coding sequence is TGTGCCAGTAGTATTAAGATCGCGGGAGGGAGGACTGAAGCTTTCTTT.

J is TRBJ2-5 and V is TRBV5-1; D is uncertain. CDR3 length equals 13 residues. V was trimmed by 6 bases and J by 5 bases, leaving 14 bases between them. CDR1 SGHRS and CDR2 YFSETQ come from the germline V gene. CDR3 nucleotides: TGCGCCAGCAAACTCATGGGCCTTGAGACCCAGTACTTC. It specifies CASKLMGLETQYF.

V usage is TRBV5-6 and J usage is TRBJ2-1; D is uncertain. Between the trimmed V and J ends, which lost 4 bases and 4 bases, there was a span of 15 bases. Per the germline V gene, CDR1 is SGHDT and CDR2 is YYEEEE. The CDR3 contains 15 residues. The CDR3 DNA reads as TGTGCCAGCAGCATAGGTCGACCGGCTTACAATGAGCAGTTCTTC. It codes for CASSIGRPAYNEQFF.

This clonotype came up once. V is TRBV5-1 and J is TRBJ2-2; TRBD2 aligns across 11 bases. Germline V gene data show CDR1 as SGHRS and CDR2 as YFSETQ. V shed 1 base and J 6 bases; nucleotides not matched to a gene: 5. The CDR3 spans 16 residues. This CDR3 reads CASSLFSGGASGELFF. As DNA, the CDR3 is TGCGCCAGCAGCTTGTTTAGCGGGGGGGCCTCCGGGGAGCTGTTTTTT.

This clonotype occurred a few times. The chain has TRBV6-1 and TRBJ1-6; no definite D call. CDR3 length: 15 amino acids. Trimming left V 2 bases short and J 6 bases short, with 11 bases between. The germline V gene has CDR1 MNHNS and CDR2 SASEGT. The CDR3 DNA is TGTGCCAGCAGTGAATCAAATGCCCTTAATTCACCCCTCCACTTT. Protein: CASSESNALNSPLHF.

The gene calls are TRBV27 and TRBJ1-5; the D gene is possibly TRBD1 (6 bases). The CDR3 loop spans 16 amino acids. CDR1 is MNHEY, CDR2 SMNVEV, per germline (reference sequence). The V end lost 5 bases, the J end lost 3 bases, and 17 bases lay between the germline ends. CDR3 sequence reads: CASSGGARGYNQPQHF. The CDR3 DNA reads as TGTGCCAGCAGTGGGGGGGCCAGGGGATACAATCAGCCCCAGCATTTT.

The rearrangement uses TRBV27 and TRBJ1-1; 8 bases match TRBD1. The CDR3 spans 14 residues. V was pared by 4 bases and J by 1 base, with 2 bases of the junction left unmatched. Germline values: CDR1 MNHEY, CDR2 SMNVEV (reference sequence). CDR3 sequence (DNA): TGTGCCAGCAGTTGGGGACAGGCGAACACTGAAGCTTTCTTT. Its translation is CASSWGQANTEAFF.

The chain carries TRBV7-6 and TRBJ2-1; TRBD1 matches 9 bases. The germline CDR1 and CDR2 sequences are SGHVS and FNYEAQ. The junction had 13 bases not matched to a gene; V was cut back by 5 bases and J by 5 bases. This CDR3 is built from 17 residues. CDR3 nucleotides: TGTGCCAGCAGCCCCCGGTTGGGGACAGGGCTGAACAATGAGCAGTTCTTC. Translated: CASSPRLGTGLNNEQFF.